This T cell receptor (beta chain) was retrieved from a study of blood T cell repertoires in COVID-19. Study as a whole: The United States, Italy and Spain were the sources of the acute and convalescent COVID-19 samples.

The age range of participants was about 18 to 95 years, with residence in 20 to 25 US areas. Each recovered donor of Cohort 3 presented with two negative PCRs, clearance, or symptom resolution. The data were produced by immunoSEQ multiplex PCR, yet TCRdb's version contains in-frame clones alone and is incomplete. The sample includes a few hundred thousand clones, 85% seen only once; the top ten take roughly a sixth. In this sample, this clone turned up many times. The V gene's germline CDR1 is MNHEY and CDR2 SVGEGT. CDR3 size: 12 residues. Trimming removed 2 bases at V and 8 bases at J, with 7 bases between.

The origin of this receptor is a man aged 35 to 55 who had recovered from COVID-19. The sequenced material came from PBMCs or T cells enriched from blood (not recorded which). The chain has TRBV6-2 or TRBV6-3 and TRBJ2-1; D uncertain. The CDR3 DNA reads as TGTGCCAGCAGTTACCCCCGAGATGAGCAGTTCTTC. Translation: CASSYPRDEQFF.